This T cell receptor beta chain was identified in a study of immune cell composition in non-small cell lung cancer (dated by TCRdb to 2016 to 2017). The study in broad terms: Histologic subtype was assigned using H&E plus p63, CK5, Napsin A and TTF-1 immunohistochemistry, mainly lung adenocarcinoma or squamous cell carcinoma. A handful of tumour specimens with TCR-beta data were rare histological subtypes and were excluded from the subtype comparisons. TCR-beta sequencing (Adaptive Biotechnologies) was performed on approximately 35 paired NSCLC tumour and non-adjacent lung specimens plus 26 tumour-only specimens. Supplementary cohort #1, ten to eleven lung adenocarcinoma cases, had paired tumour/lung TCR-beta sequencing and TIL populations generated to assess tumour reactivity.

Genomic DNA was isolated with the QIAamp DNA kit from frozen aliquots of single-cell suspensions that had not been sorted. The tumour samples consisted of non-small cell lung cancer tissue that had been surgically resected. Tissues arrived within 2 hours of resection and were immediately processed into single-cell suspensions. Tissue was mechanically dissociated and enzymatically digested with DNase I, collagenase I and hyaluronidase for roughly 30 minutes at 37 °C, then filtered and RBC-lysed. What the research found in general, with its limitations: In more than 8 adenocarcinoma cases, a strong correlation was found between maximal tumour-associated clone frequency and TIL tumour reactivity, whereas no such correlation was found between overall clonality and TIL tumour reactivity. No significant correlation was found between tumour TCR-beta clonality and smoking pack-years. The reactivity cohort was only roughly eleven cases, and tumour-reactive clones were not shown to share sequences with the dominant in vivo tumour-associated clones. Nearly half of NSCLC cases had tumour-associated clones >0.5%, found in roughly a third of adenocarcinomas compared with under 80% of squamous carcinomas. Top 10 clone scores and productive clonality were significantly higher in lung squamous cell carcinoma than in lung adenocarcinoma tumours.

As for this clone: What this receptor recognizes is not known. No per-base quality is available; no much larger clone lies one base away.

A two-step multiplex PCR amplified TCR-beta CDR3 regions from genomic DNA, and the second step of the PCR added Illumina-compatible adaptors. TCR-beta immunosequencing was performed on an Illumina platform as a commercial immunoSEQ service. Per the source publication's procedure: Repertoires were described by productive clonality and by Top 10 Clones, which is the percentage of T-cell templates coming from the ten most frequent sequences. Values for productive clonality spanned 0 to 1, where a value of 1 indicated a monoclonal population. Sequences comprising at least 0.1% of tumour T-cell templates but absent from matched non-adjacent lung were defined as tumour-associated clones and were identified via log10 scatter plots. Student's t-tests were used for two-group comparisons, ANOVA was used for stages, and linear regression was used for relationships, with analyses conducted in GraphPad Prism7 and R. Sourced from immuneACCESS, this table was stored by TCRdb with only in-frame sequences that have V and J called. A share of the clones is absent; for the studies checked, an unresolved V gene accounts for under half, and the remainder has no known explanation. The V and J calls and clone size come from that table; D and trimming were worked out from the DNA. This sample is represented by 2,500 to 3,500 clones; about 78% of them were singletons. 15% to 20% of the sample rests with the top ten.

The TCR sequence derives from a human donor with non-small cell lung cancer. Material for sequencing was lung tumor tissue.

The DNA sequence follows: TGTGCCAGCAGCCGCCGCGAGGGAGAAGCTTTCTTT. This encodes CASSRREGEAFF. This chain is built from TRBV7-2 and TRBJ1-1, with the D gene too uncertain to name. The germline V gene gives CDR1 as SGHTA and CDR2 as FQGNSA. V is cut by 5 bases and J by 8 bases, and the space between the germline ends is 12 bases. The CDR3 contains 12 residues, cysteine and phenylalanine counted. The retained sequence is limited to the CDR3, 36 bases, with the frame set at the first base.